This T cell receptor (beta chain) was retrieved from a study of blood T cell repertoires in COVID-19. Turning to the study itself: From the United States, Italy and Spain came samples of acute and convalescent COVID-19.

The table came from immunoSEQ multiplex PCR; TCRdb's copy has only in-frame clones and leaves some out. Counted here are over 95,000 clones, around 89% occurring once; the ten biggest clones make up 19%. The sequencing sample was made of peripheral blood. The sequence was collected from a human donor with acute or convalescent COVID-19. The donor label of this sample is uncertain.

The CDR3 loop reads CASSLQAGAYNEQFF. Here the CDR3 DNA reads TGTGCCAGCAGCCTCCAGGCGGGGGCCTACAATGAGCAGTTCTTC. The rearrangement links TRBV6-2 or TRBV6-3 to TRBJ2-1; TRBD2 aligns across 7 bases. Per germline, CDR1 MNHEY and CDR2 SVGEGT. V gave up 6 bases and J gave up 2 bases; unmatched junction bases: 7. This CDR3 has 15 residues.